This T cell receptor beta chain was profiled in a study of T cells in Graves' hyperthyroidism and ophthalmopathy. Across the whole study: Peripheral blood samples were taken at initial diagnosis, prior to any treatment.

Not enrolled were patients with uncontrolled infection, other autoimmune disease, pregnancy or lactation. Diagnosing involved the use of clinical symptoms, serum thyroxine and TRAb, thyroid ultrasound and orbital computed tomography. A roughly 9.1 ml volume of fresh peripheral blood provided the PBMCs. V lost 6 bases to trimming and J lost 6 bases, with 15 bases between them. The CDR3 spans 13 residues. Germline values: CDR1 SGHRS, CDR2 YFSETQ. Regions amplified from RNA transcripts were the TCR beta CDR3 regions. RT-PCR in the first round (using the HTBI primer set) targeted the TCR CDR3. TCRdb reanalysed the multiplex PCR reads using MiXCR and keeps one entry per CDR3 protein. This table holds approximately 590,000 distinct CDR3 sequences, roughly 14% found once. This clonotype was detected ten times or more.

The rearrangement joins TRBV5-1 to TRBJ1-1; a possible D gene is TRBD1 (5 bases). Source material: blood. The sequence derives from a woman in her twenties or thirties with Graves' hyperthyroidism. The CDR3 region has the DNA TGCGCCAGCACCCGGGACGGGGAGTCTGAAGCTTTCTTT. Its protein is CASTRDGESEAFF.